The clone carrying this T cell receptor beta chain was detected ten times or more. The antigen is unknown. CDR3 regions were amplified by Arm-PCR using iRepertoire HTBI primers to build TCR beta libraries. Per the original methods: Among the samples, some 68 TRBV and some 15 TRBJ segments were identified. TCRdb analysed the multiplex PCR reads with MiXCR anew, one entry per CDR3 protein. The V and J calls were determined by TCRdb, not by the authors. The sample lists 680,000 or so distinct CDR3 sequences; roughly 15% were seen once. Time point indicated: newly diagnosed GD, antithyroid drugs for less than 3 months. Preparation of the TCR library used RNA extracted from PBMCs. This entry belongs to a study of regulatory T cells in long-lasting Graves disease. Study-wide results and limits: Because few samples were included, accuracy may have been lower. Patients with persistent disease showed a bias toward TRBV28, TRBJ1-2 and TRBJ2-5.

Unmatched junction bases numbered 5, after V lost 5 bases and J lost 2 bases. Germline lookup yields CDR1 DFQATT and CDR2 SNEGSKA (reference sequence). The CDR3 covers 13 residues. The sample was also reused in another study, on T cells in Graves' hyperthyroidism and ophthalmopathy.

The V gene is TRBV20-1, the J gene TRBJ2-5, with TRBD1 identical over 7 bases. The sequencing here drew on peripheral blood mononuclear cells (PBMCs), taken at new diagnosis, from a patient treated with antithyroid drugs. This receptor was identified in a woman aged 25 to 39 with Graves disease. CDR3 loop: CSAGPRGQETQYF. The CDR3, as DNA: TGCAGTGCTGGCCCCAGGGGGCAAGAGACCCAGTACTTC.